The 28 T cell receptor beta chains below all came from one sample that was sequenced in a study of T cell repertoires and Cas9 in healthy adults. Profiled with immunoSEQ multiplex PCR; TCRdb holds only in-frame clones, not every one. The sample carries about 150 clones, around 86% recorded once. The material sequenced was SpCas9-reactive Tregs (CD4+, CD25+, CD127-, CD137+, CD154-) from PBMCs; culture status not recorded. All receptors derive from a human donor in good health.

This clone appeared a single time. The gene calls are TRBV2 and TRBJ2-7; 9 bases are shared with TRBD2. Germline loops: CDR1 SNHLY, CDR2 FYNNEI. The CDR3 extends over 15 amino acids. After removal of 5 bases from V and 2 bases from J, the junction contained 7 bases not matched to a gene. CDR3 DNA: TGTGCCAGCAGTCAACTGACTAGCGGACCCTACGAGCAGTACTTC. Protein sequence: CASSQLTSGPYEQYF.

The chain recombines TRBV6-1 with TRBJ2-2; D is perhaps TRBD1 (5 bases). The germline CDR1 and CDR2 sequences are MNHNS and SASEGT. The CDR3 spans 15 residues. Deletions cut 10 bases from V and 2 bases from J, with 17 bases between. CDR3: CATKQAPLNTGELFF. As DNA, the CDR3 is TGTGCCACCAAACAGGCGCCTTTAAACACCGGGGAGCTGTTTTTT.

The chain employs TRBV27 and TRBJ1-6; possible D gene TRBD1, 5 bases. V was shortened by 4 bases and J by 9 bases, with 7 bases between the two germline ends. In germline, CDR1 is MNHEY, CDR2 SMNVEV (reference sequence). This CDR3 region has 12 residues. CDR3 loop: CASSSGVSPLHF. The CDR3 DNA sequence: TGTGCCAGCAGTTCGGGGGTTTCACCCCTCCACTTT.

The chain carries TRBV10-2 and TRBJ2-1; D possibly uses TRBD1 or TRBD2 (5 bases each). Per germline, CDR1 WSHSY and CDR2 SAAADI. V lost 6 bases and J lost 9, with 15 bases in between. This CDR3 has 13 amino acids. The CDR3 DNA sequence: TGCGCCAGCAGGGGGCCTCCGAGCGGTGAGCAGTTCTTC. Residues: CASRGPPSGEQFF.

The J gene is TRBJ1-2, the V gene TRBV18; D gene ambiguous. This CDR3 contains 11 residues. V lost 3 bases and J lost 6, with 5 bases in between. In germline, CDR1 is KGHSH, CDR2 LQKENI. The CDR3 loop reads CASSPGHGYTF. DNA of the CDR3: TGTGCCAGCTCACCTGGACATGGCTACACCTTC.

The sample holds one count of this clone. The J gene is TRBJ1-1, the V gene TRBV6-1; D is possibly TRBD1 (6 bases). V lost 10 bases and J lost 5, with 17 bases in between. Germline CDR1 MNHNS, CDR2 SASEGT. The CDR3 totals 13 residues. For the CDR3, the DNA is TGTGCCACCTGGGGGGGCCTGAGGACTGAAGCTTTCTTT. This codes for CATWGGLRTEAFF.

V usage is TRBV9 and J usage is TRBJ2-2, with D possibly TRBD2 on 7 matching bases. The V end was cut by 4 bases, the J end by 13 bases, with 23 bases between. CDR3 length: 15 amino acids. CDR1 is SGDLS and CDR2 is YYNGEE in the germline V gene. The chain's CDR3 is CASSPYGLGGTRLFF. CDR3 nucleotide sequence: TGTGCCAGCAGCCCATACGGACTAGGGGGAACTAGGCTGTTTTTT.

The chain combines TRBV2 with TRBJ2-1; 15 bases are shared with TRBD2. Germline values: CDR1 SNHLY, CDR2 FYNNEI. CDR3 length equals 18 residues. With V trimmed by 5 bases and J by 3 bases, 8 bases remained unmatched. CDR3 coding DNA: TGTGCCAGCAGTCACCGGACTAGCGGGGGGGTGTTCTACAATGAGCAGTTCTTC. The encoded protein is CASSHRTSGGVFYNEQFF.

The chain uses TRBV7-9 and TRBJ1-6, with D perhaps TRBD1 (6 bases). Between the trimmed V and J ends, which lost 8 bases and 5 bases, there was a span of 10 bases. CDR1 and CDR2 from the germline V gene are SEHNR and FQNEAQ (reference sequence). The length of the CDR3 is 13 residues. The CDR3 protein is CASVGQHNSPLHF. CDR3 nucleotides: TGTGCCAGCGTCGGACAGCATAATTCACCCCTCCACTTT.

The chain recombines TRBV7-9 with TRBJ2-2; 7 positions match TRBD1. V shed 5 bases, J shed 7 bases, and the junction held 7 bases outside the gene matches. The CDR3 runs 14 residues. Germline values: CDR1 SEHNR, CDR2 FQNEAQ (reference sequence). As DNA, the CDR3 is TGTGCCAGCAGCCCGACAGGGCTCCACGGGGAGCTGTTTTTT. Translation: CASSPTGLHGELFF.

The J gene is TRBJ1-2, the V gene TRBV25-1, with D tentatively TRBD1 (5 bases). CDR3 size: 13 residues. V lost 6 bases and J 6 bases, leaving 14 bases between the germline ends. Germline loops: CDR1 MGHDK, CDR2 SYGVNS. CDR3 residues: CASRVRGGDGYTF. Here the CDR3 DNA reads TGTGCCAGCAGGGTGCGCGGGGGGGATGGCTACACCTTC.

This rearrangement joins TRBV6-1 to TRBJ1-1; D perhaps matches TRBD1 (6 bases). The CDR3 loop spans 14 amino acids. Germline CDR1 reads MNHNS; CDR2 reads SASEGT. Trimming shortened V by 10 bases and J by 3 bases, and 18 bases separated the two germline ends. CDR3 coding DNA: TGTGCCACCGTCAGGGGTATGATGGACACTGAAGCTTTCTTT. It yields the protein CATVRGMMDTEAFF.

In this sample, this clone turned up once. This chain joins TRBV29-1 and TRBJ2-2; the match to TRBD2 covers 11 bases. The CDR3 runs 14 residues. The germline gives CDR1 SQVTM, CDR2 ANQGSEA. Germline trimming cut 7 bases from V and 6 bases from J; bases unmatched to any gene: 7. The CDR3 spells CSALLAGAPGELFF. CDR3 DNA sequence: TGCAGCGCGTTACTAGCGGGGGCCCCCGGGGAGCTGTTTTTT.

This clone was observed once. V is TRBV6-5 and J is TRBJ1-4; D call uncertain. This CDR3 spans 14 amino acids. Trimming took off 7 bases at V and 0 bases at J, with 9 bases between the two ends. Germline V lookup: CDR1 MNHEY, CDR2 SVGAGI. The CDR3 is CASKQATTNEKLFF. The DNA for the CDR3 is TGTGCCAGCAAGCAGGCAACAACTAATGAAAAACTGTTTTTT.

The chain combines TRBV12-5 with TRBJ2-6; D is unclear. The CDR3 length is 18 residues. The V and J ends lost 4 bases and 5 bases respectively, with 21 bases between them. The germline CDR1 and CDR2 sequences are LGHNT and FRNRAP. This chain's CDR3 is CASGSNHLRQSRANVLTF. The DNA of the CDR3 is TGTGCTAGTGGTTCCAATCATTTGCGACAAAGTCGGGCCAACGTCCTGACTTTC.

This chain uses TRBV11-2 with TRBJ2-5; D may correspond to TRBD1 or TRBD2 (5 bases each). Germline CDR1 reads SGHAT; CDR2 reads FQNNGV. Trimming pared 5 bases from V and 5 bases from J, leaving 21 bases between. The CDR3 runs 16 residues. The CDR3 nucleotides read TGTGCCAGCAGCCACCTGATATCAGGGACCGGGGAGACCCAGTACTTC. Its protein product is CASSHLISGTGETQYF. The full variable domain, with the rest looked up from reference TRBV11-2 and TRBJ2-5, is EAGVAQSPRYKIIEKRQSVAFWCNPISGHATLYWYQQILGQGPKLLIQFQNNGVVDDSQLPKDRFSAERLKGVDSTLKIQPAKLEDSAVYLCASSHLISGTGETQYFGPGTRLLVL.

CDR3 sequence: CATKQAPLNTGELFF. In DNA form, the CDR3 reads TGTGCCACCAAACAGGCGCCTTTAAACACCGGGGAGCTGTTTTTT. V and J are TRBV6-9 and TRBJ2-2; D perhaps matches TRBD1 (5 bases). V gave up 10 bases and J gave up 2 bases, with 17 bases separating them. Per the germline V gene, CDR1 is MNHGY and CDR2 is SVAAGI. The CDR3 runs 15 residues.

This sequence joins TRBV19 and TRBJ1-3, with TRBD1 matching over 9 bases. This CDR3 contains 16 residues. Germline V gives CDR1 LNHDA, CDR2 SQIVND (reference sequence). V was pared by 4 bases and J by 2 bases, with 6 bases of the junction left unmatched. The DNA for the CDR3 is TGTGCCAGTAGTAACAATAACAGGGGGCCTGGAAACACCATATATTTT. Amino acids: CASSNNNRGPGNTIYF.

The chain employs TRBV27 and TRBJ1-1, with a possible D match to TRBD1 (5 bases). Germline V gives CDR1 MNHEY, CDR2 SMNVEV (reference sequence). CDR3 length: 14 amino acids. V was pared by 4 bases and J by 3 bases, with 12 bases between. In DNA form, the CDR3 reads TGTGCCAGCAGTTCACAGGCGGTGTACACTGAAGCTTTCTTT. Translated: CASSSQAVYTEAFF.

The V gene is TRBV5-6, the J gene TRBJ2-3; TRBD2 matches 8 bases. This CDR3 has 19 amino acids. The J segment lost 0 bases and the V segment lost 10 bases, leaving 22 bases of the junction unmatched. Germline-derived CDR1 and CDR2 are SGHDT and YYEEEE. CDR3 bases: TGTGCCCGCCGCTTGGCCGGGGCGGGGGGATTCTCTAGCACAGATACGCAGTATTTT. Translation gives CARRLAGAGGFSSTDTQYF.

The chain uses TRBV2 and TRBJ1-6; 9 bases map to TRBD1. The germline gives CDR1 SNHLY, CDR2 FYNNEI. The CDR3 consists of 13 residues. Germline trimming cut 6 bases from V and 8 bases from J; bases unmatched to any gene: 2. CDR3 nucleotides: TGTGCCAGCAGCGACAGGGGGTATTCACCCCTCCACTTT. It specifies CASSDRGYSPLHF.

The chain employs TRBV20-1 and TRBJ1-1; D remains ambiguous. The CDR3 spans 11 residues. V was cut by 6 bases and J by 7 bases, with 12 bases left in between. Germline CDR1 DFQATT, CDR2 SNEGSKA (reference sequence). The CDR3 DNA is TGCAGTGCGGGTGGGCAAGGTGAAGCTTTCTTT. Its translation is CSAGGQGEAFF.

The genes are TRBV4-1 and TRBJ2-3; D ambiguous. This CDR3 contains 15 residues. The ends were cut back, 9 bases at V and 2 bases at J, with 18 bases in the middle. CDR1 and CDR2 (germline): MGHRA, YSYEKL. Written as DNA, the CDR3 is TGCGCCAGTCGTTCGGCGAGACCTTACACAGATACGCAGTATTTT. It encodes CASRSARPYTDTQYF.

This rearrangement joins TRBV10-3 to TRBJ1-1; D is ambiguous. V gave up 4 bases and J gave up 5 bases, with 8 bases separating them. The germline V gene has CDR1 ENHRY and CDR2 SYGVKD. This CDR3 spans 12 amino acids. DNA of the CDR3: TGTGCCATCAGTGGCGGAAGGACTGAAGCTTTCTTT. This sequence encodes CAISGGRTEAFF.

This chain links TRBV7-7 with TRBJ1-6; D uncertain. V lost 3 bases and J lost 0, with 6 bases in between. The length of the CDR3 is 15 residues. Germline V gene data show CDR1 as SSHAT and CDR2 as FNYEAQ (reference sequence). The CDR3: CASSLDGSYNSPLHF. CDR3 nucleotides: TGTGCCAGCAGCTTGGACGGCTCCTATAATTCACCCCTCCACTTT.

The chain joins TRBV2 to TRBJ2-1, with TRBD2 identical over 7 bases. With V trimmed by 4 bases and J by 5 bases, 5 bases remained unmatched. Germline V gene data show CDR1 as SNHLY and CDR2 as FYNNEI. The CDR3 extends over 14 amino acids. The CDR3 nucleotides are TGTGCCAGCAGTGCAGAGCGGGGAAACAATGAGCAGTTCTTC. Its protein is CASSAERGNNEQFF.

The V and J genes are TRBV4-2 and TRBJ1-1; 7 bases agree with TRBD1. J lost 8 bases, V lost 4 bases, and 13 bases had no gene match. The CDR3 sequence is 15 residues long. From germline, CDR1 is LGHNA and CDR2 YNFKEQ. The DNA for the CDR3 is TGTGCCAGCAGCCGCCTACATACAGGGGAACCCGAAGCTTTCTTT. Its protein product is CASSRLHTGEPEAFF.

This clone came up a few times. Here the CDR3 DNA reads TGTGCCAGCGGAAAACTAGCGGGGGTAACAGATACGCAGTATTTT. It specifies CASGKLAGVTDTQYF. The rearrangement links TRBV11-2 to TRBJ2-3; 11 positions match TRBD2. After removal of 8 bases from V and 3 bases from J, the junction contained 7 bases not matched to a gene. Per germline, CDR1 SGHAT and CDR2 FQNNGV. The CDR3 is 15 amino acids.